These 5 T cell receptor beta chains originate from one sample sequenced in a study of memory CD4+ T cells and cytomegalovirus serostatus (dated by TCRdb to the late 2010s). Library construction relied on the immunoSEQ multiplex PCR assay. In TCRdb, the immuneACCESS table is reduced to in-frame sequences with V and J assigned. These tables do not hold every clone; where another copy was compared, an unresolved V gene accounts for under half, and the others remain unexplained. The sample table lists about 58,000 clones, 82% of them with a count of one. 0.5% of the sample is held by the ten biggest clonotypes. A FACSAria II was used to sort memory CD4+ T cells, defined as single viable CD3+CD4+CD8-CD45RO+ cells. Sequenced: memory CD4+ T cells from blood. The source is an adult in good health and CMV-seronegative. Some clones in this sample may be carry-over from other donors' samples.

The CDR3 coding sequence is TGTGCCAGCAGCCGGGCATTGGGCGATGGCTACACCTTC. It translates to CASSRALGDGYTF. The rearrangement joins TRBV4-2 to TRBJ1-2; D unresolved. This CDR3 has 13 amino acids. Trimming shortened V by 4 bases and J by 6 bases, and 12 bases separated the two germline ends. CDR1 is LGHNA and CDR2 is YNFKEQ in the germline V gene.

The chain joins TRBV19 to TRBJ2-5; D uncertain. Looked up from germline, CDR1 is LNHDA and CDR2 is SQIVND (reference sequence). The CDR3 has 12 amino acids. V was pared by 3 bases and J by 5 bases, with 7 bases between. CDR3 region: CASSMSRETQYF. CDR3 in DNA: TGTGCCAGTAGTATGAGCCGGGAGACCCAGTACTTC.

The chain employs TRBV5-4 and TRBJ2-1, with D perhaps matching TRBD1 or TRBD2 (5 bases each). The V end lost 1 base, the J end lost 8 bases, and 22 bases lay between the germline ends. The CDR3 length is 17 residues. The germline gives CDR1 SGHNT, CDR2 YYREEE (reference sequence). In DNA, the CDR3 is TGTGCCAGCAGCTTGTTTATCGGGACCCCCAATTGGGATGAGCAGTTCTTC. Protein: CASSLFIGTPNWDEQFF.

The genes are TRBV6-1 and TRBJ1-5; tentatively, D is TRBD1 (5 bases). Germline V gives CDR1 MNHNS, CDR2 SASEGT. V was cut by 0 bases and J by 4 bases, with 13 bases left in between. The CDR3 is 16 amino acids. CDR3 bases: TGTGCCAGCAGTGAAGCGCTGGGGGACGGGAATCAGCCCCAGCATTTT. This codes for CASSEALGDGNQPQHF.

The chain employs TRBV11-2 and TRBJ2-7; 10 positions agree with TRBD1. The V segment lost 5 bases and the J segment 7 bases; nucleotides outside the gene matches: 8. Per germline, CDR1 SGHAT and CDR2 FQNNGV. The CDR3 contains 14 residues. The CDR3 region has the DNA TGTGCCAGCAGCCCGGGACAGGGGCCTCGGGAGCAGTACTTC. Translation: CASSPGQGPREQYF.